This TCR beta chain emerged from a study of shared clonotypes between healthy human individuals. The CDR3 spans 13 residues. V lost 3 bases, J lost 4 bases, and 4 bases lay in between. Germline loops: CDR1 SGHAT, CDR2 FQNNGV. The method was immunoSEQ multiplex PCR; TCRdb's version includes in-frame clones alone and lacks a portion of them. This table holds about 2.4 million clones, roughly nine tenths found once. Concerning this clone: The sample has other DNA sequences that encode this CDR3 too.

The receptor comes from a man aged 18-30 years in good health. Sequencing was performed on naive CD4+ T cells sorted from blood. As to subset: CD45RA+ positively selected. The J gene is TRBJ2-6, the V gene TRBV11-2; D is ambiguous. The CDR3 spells CASSLAGANVLTF. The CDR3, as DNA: TGTGCCAGCAGCTTGGCAGGGGCCAACGTCCTGACTTTC.